This is a list of T cell receptor beta chains from one sample in a study of metastatic and nonmetastatic thyroid tumors. Via MiXCR, TCRdb re-called the PCR reads. The sample contains fewer than 50,000 clones, around 28% of which appear only once. The sequenced sample was blood. These receptors came from a male donor with papillary thyroid cancer or a benign thyroid nodule (not recorded which). Some clones in this sample may be carry-over from other donors' samples. Each CDR3 is given with its conserved first and last residue. A D gene is named only where the DNA matches it firmly. Clone size is stated in some rows and not others, as once, few, many or a class when expanded.

V	J	D	size	CDR3	DNA
TRBV6-2/TRBV6-3	TRBJ2-6	TRBD1	NA	CASTTLGQISGANVLTF	TGTGCCAGCACGACCCTGGGACAGATCTCTGGGGCCAACGTCCTGACTTTC
TRBV20-1	TRBJ1-6	NA	NA	CSALSGNSPLHF	TGCAGTGCCCTCAGTGGGAATTCACCCCTCCACTTT
TRBV7-8	TRBJ2-5	NA	NA	CSSSLTFSETQYF	TGTTCCAGCAGCTTAACGTTTTCAGAGACCCAGTACTTC
TRBV6-1	TRBJ2-2	NA	NA	CASRGWGDMLSGELFF	TGTGCCAGCAGGGGATGGGGGGACATGCTATCAGGGGAGCTGTTCTTT
TRBV3-1	TRBJ2-7	NA	once	CASSQGARYEQYF	TGTGCCAGCAGCCAAGGGGCTCGCTACGAGCAGTACTTC
TRBV11-2	TRBJ2-1	NA	NA	CASSPAPAGCYNEQFF	TGTGCCAGCAGCCCGGCCCCGGCGGGATGTTACAATGAGCAGTTCTTC
TRBV11-3	TRBJ2-5	NA	many	CASSAYGGGGETQYF	TGTGCCAGCAGCGCCTACGGTGGGGGCGGAGAGACCCAGTACTTC
TRBV5-5	TRBJ1-3	NA	once	CASSFAGGNTIYF	TGTGCCAGCAGCTTTGCGGGCGGAAACACCATATATTTT
TRBV11-1	TRBJ2-3	TRBD2	NA	CASSIAGPSTDTQYF	TGTGCCAGCAGCATAGCGGGGCCTAGCACAGATACGCAGTATTTT
TRBV18	TRBJ1-4	NA	many	CASSPKQGNEKLFF	TGTGCCAGCTCACCAAAGCAGGGAAATGAAAAACTGTTTTTT
TRBV12-3/TRBV12-4	TRBJ2-3	TRBD2	NA	CASSPLAGSPDTQYF	TGTGCCAGCAGCCCACTAGCGGGGTCCCCAGATACGCAGTATTTT
TRBV7-9	TRBJ1-1	NA	many	CASSLLDMNTEAFF	TGTGCCAGCAGCTTACTCGACATGAACACTGAAGCTTTCTTT
TRBV27	TRBJ1-5	NA	NA	CASRYERGLNQPQHF	TGTGCCAGCCGCTATGAGAGGGGGTTGAATCAGCCCCAGCATTTT
TRBV28	TRBJ1-1	TRBD1	NA	CASRYSGGAGTEAFF	TGTGCCAGCAGGTACTCAGGGGGCGCAGGGACTGAAGCTTTCTTT
TRBV6-6	TRBJ2-7	NA	few	CASSYFARRPYEQYF	TGTGCCAGCAGTTACTTTGCCAGGCGACCCTACGAGCAGTACTTC
TRBV12-3/TRBV12-4	TRBJ2-7	TRBD1	NA	CASSSTRDRKREQYF	TGTGCCAGCAGTTCCACTCGGGACAGAAAAAGGGAGCAGTACTTC
TRBV6-6	TRBJ2-7	NA	few	CASSYSRSSYEQYF	TGTGCCAGCAGTTACTCCAGGAGTTCCTACGAGCAGTACTTC
TRBV7-3	TRBJ2-6	TRBD1	many	CASTGQVSGANVLTF	TGTGCAAGCACGGGACAGGTCTCTGGGGCCAACGTCCTGACTTTC
TRBV5-6	TRBJ2-6	NA	NA	CASSLNPGAGANVLTF	TGTGCCAGCAGCTTGAACCCAGGGGCAGGGGCCAACGTCCTGACTTTC
TRBV6-2/TRBV6-3	TRBJ2-1	TRBD2	NA	CASSYSSSSGAHYNEQFF	TGTGCCAGCAGTTACTCGTCCTCTAGCGGAGCTCATTACAATGAGCAGTTCTTC
TRBV7-9	TRBJ2-7	NA	NA	CASSQDSEQYF	TGTGCCAGCAGCCAAGACAGCGAGCAGTACTTC
TRBV3-1	TRBJ2-3	TRBD2	NA	CASSQVDFWGRAQDTQYF	TGTGCCAGCAGCCAAGTCGATTTCTGGGGGAGGGCCCAAGATACGCAGTATTTT
TRBV4-1	TRBJ2-1	TRBD2	NA	CASSRPATSGRVEQFF	TGCGCCAGCAGCCGCCCGGCGACTAGCGGGAGGGTTGAGCAGTTCTTC
TRBV30	TRBJ2-7	TRBD2	many	CAWSTWGLAGPYEQYF	TGTGCCTGGAGTACCTGGGGGCTAGCGGGTCCCTACGAGCAGTACTTC
TRBV7-2	TRBJ1-2	TRBD1	NA	CASITGGGGGYTF	TGTGCCAGCATCACAGGGGGTGGCGGTGGCTACACCTTC
TRBV5-1	TRBJ1-4	NA	many	CASSPGSGDEKLFF	TGCGCCAGCAGCCCGGGGTCTGGGGATGAAAAACTGTTTTTT
TRBV3-1	TRBJ2-5	TRBD1	NA	CAIITNRGSVGETQYF	TGTGCCATCATCACGAACAGGGGATCGGTTGGAGAGACCCAGTACTTC
TRBV28	TRBJ1-1	NA	many	CASLGGGNTEAFF	TGTGCCAGCCTTGGGGGGGGCAACACTGAAGCTTTCTTT
TRBV28	TRBJ2-3	NA	many	CASSLIGTAHTDTQYF	TGTGCCAGCAGCCTAATCGGGACTGCACACACAGATACGCAGTATTTT
TRBV20-1	TRBJ2-1	TRBD2	once	CSALSGSAYNEQFF	TGCAGTGCTCTTAGCGGGAGCGCCTACAATGAGCAGTTCTTC
TRBV2	TRBJ2-7	NA	NA	CGRSHVGGPLMEQYF	TGTGGCCGCAGCCATGTTGGGGGGCCCCTGATGGAGCAGTACTTC
TRBV5-1	TRBJ2-5	TRBD2	NA	CASSLASSGSQETQYF	TGCGCCAGCAGCTTGGCGTCTAGCGGCTCACAAGAGACCCAGTACTTC
TRBV5-1	TRBJ2-3	NA	many	CASSFETTPTDTQYF	TGCGCCAGCAGCTTCGAGACTACTCCCACAGATACGCAGTATTTT
TRBV6-4	TRBJ2-3	TRBD2	medium-sized	CASSPAGGADTQYF	TGTGCCAGCAGCCCAGCGGGAGGGGCAGATACGCAGTATTTT
TRBV6-1	TRBJ2-7	NA	few	CASSEVGMGEYF	TGTGCCAGCAGTGAAGTTGGAATGGGCGAGTACTTC
TRBV27	TRBJ1-3	NA	NA	CVGVIGHTIYF	TGCGTGGGTGTCATAGGACACACCATATATTTT
TRBV7-9	TRBJ2-1	NA	many	CASSPIRWGEQFF	TGTGCCAGCAGCCCGATTCGTTGGGGTGAGCAGTTCTTC
TRBV6-1	TRBJ1-1	TRBD1	many	CASSGETGRATEAFF	TGTGCCAGCAGTGGCGAGACAGGGAGGGCCACTGAAGCTTTCTTT
TRBV30	TRBJ2-2	NA	many	CAWSRGSAATGELFF	TGTGCCTGGAGTAGGGGGAGTGCCGCCACCGGGGAGCTGTTTTTT
TRBV6-1	TRBJ1-2	NA	few	CASSPTWANYGYTF	TGTGCCAGCAGTCCTACGTGGGCTAACTATGGCTACACCTTC
TRBV29-1	TRBJ1-1	TRBD1	few	CSVYRDRGNTEAFF	TGCAGCGTCTACCGGGACAGGGGGAACACTGAAGCTTTCTTT